These 29 T cell receptor beta chains originate from one sample sequenced in a study of T cells in Graves' hyperthyroidism and ophthalmopathy. Amplification of TCR beta CDR3 regions was performed using RNA transcripts as template. A first-round RT-PCR of the TCR CDR3 used the HTBI primer set. TCRdb analysed the multiplex PCR reads with MiXCR anew, one entry per CDR3 protein. The table records around 620,000 distinct CDR3 sequences, roughly 16% of them present only once. The sequencing sample was made of blood. The origin of the receptors is a woman between 25 and 40 years old with Graves' hyperthyroidism.

The gene calls are TRBV30 and TRBJ2-7; TRBD2 is a possible D gene (5 bases). This CDR3 has 13 amino acids. V gave up 0 bases and J gave up 2 bases, with 8 bases separating them. The V gene's germline CDR1 is GTSNPN and CDR2 SVGIG (reference sequence). CDR3 DNA: TGTGCCTGGAGTGTATCCGGGGCCTACGAGCAGTACTTC. Residues: CAWSVSGAYEQYF.

In its sample, this clonotype was seen a few times. The V and J genes are TRBV10-3 and TRBJ2-7; the D is unclear. V shed 11 bases and J shed 0 bases, with 17 bases lying between them. Germline lookup yields CDR1 ENHRY and CDR2 SYGVKD. This CDR3 spans 14 amino acids. The CDR3 DNA reads as TGTGCCCACTCACCCCGGACCAGCTCCTACGAGCAGTACTTC. Translating gives CAHSPRTSSYEQYF.

The chain carries TRBV6-1 and TRBJ1-5; 7 nucleotides match TRBD1. CDR3 length equals 16 residues. CDR1 is MNHNS and CDR2 is SASEGT in the germline V gene. Trimming removed 5 bases from V and 6 bases from J; junction bases left unmatched: 13. This chain's CDR3 is CASSLSRQGLGQPQHF. CDR3 coding DNA: TGTGCCAGCAGTCTTTCGAGACAGGGACTAGGTCAGCCCCAGCATTTT.

The chain carries TRBV6-1 and TRBJ2-7; 13 bases agree with TRBD2. Losses at the gene ends were 9 bases for V and 7 bases for J; bases not matched to a gene: 9. Germline assignment: CDR1 MNHNS and CDR2 SASEGT. The CDR3 sequence is 14 residues long. CDR3 DNA: TGTGCCAGTAGACTAGCGGGAGGCGGCGGGGAGCAGTACTTC. Translation gives CASRLAGGGGEQYF.

This clonotype was detected only a few times. The chain has TRBV7-8 and TRBJ1-1; tentatively, D is TRBD1 (6 bases). This CDR3 has 17 residues. Germline CDR1 is SGHVS and CDR2 is FQNEAQ. Trimming stripped 4 bases from V and 1 base from J, with 19 bases between. The CDR3 protein is CASSSPYQDRWNTEAFF. The CDR3, as DNA: TGTGCCAGCAGCTCCCCCTACCAGGACAGATGGAACACTGAAGCTTTCTTT.

This clonotype was detected many times. This chain joins TRBV7-3 and TRBJ2-3, with D possibly TRBD1 on 5 matching bases. Germline values: CDR1 SGHTA, CDR2 FQGTGA. Trimming cost V 1 base and J 4 bases, with 12 bases left between them. The CDR3 is made up of 15 amino acids. DNA of the CDR3: TGTGCCAGCAGCTTAATAGGGGCCGAGGCAGATACGCAGTATTTT. It encodes CASSLIGAEADTQYF. The variable domain in full, with the rest retrieved from reference TRBV7-3 and TRBJ2-3, is GAGVSQTPSNKVTEKGKYVELRCDPISGHTALYWYRQSLGQGPEFLIYFQGTGAADDSGLPNDRFFAVRPEGSVSTLKIQRTERGDSAVYLCASSLIGAEADTQYFGPGTRLTVL.

This chain uses TRBV25-1 with TRBJ1-4, with 11 bases fitting TRBD1. The ends lost 2 bases at V and 8 bases at J; junction bases unmatched: 4. This CDR3 is built from 15 residues. Germline V lookup: CDR1 MGHDK, CDR2 SYGVNS. The CDR3 sequence: CASSERTGGQEKLFF. The CDR3 DNA follows: TGTGCCAGCAGTGAACGGACAGGGGGCCAGGAAAAACTGTTTTTT.

This clonotype has a handful of counts. The chain uses TRBV5-1 and TRBJ1-4; no definite D call. The V gene lost 0 bases and the J gene lost 5 bases, with 20 bases spanning the gap. This CDR3 region has 18 residues. Germline CDR1 and CDR2: SGHRS and YFSETQ. This CDR3 reads CASSLVSGSDRVNEKLFF. Here the CDR3 DNA reads TGCGCCAGCAGCTTGGTGTCTGGATCGGATCGGGTAAATGAAAAACTGTTTTTT. Looking up the rest from reference TRBV5-1 and TRBJ1-4 gives the full variable domain: KAGVTQTPRYLIKTRGQQVTLSCSPISGHRSVSWYQQTPGQGLQFLFEYFSETQRNKGNFPGRFSGRQFSNSRSEMNVSTLELGDSALYLCASSLVSGSDRVNEKLFFGSGTQLSVL.

In its sample, this clonotype was seen once. A much larger clone lies a single base off, so this may be a read error. This rearrangement joins TRBV27 to TRBJ2-1; TRBD1 is a possible D gene (6 bases). CDR3 length equals 13 residues. From germline, CDR1 is MNHEY and CDR2 SMNVEV (reference sequence). Here the CDR3 DNA reads TGTGCCAGCACACCGCGTAGGGACAATGGGCAGTTCTTC. As protein: CASTPRRDNGQFF.

This clonotype was observed a handful of times. This sequence joins TRBV30 and TRBJ2-3; D is uncertain. This CDR3 spans 14 amino acids. The V end lost 5 bases, the J end lost 5 bases, and 17 bases lay between the germline ends. The germline CDR1 and CDR2 sequences are GTSNPN and SVGIG (reference sequence). The CDR3 loop is CAWQLVSVKDTQYF. The CDR3 DNA reads as TGTGCCTGGCAACTCGTTTCAGTTAAAGATACGCAGTATTTT.

This rearrangement joins TRBV9 to TRBJ2-3; 8 bases match TRBD2. The germline V gene has CDR1 SGDLS and CDR2 YYNGEE. The ends lost 0 bases at V and 7 bases at J; junction bases unmatched: 7. This CDR3 spans 15 amino acids. The CDR3 DNA follows: TGTGCCAGCAGCGTAGGAGTTAGCGGGACCCATACGCAGTATTTT. This sequence encodes CASSVGVSGTHTQYF. Drawing the rest from reference TRBV9 and TRBJ2-3, the complete variable domain is DSGVTQTPKHLITATGQRVTLRCSPRSGDLSVYWYQQSLDQGLQFLIQYYNGEERAKGNILERFSAQQFPDLHSELNLSSLELGDSALYFCASSVGVSGTHTQYFGPGTRLTVL.

This clonotype was counted ten times or more. The chain recombines TRBV30 with TRBJ1-5; no definite D call. This CDR3 has 13 amino acids. Germline V gene sequence: CDR1 GTSNPN, CDR2 SVGIG (reference sequence). V dropped 4 bases and J dropped 5 bases, with 12 bases sitting between them. The CDR3 sequence: CAWNSGIDQPQHF. CDR3 nucleotides: TGTGCCTGGAATTCCGGGATTGATCAGCCCCAGCATTTT.

With regard to this clonotype: A much larger clone is a single base away; this may be a read error. The rearrangement uses TRBV30 and TRBJ1-2, with 8 positions matching TRBD1. The V gene's germline CDR1 is GTSNPN and CDR2 SVGIG (reference sequence). The CDR3 length is 14 residues. In nucleotides, the CDR3 is TGTGCCCGGAGCGAGGGGCAGGGGGCCCATGGCTACACCTTC. Amino acids: CARSEGQGAHGYTF.

This clonotype was detected ten times or more. The CDR3 DNA sequence: TGTGCCATCAGCGGTAGCGGGCAGGAAGAGACCCAGTACTTC. Protein sequence: CAISGSGQEETQYF. The genes are TRBV10-3 and TRBJ2-5, with TRBD2 identical over 7 bases. J lost 3 bases, V lost 6 bases, and 7 bases had no gene match. In germline, CDR1 is ENHRY, CDR2 SYGVKD. This CDR3 contains 14 residues.

This clonotype was observed at least ten times. The rearrangement uses TRBV6-2 or TRBV6-3 and TRBJ2-7; D possibly corresponds to TRBD1 (6 bases). The CDR3 extends over 15 amino acids. Deletions cut 2 bases from V and 2 bases from J, with 13 bases between. The germline gives CDR1 MNHEY, CDR2 SVGEGT. DNA of the CDR3: TGTGCCAGCAGTTACACACCGGACAGTACCTACGAGCAGTACTTC. It translates to CASSYTPDSTYEQYF.

The CDR3: CSAKVWGPYNEQFF. The DNA of the CDR3 is TGCAGTGCTAAAGTGTGGGGACCCTACAATGAGCAGTTCTTC. V is TRBV20-1 and J is TRBJ2-1; perhaps D is TRBD1 or TRBD2 (5 bases each). Trimming pared 4 bases from V and 2 bases from J, leaving 12 bases between. From germline, CDR1 is DFQATT and CDR2 SNEGSKA (reference sequence). CDR3 length: 14 residues.

The genes are TRBV28 and TRBJ2-3, with D tentatively TRBD2 (5 bases). Trimming pared 2 bases from V and 4 bases from J, leaving 10 bases between. This CDR3 spans 14 amino acids. CDR1 is MDHEN and CDR2 is SYDVKM in the germline V gene. The CDR3 here is CASSLMGEADTQYF. DNA for the CDR3: TGTGCCAGCAGTTTAATGGGAGAAGCAGATACGCAGTATTTT. Full variable domain (missing parts from reference TRBV28 and TRBJ2-3): DVKVTQSSRYLVKRTGEKVFLECVQDMDHENMFWYRQDPGLGLRLIYFSYDVKMKEKGDIPEGYSVSREKKERFSLILESASTNQTSMYLCASSLMGEADTQYFGPGTRLTVL.

This CDR3 is CASSFGLTSYGYTF. Here the CDR3 DNA reads TGTGCCAGCAGTTTTGGTCTAACCTCCTATGGCTACACCTTC. The V gene is TRBV12-3 or TRBV12-4, the J gene TRBJ1-2; D not resolved. V was shortened by 3 bases and J by 4 bases, with 12 bases between the two germline ends. The length of the CDR3 is 14 residues.

This clonotype was seen a few times. This sequence joins TRBV9 and TRBJ2-3, with D unclear. The CDR3 runs to 13 residues. CDR1 and CDR2 from the germline V gene are SGDLS and YYNGEE. Trimming took 7 bases from V and 2 from J, leaving 11 bases between them. In DNA form, the CDR3 reads TGTGCCAGCGGGTTGGCTAACACAGATACGCAGTATTTT. Encoded protein: CASGLANTDTQYF.

This clonotype was seen many times. V is TRBV13 and J is TRBJ2-2, with D unresolved. Germline V lookup: CDR1 PRHDT, CDR2 FYEKMQ (reference sequence). Trimming took off 5 bases at V and 1 base at J, with 11 bases between the two ends. The CDR3 consists of 15 residues. The CDR3 DNA is TGTGCCAGCAGCCCCGCCGAAGGGAACACCGGGGAGCTGTTTTTT. This encodes CASSPAEGNTGELFF.

This clonotype was recorded at least ten times. The chain uses TRBV15 and TRBJ1-1; TRBD1 matches at 8 bases. There are 15 residues in the CDR3. V lost 0 bases to trimming and J lost 1 base; unmatched junction nucleotides: 1. CDR1 and CDR2 from the germline V gene are LNHNV and YYDKDF (reference sequence). The CDR3 sequence: CATSRDQGANTEAFF. Here the CDR3 DNA reads TGTGCCACCAGCAGAGATCAGGGGGCGAACACTGAAGCTTTCTTT.

This clonotype was detected only a few times. The chain uses TRBV6-1 and TRBJ2-1; possible D gene TRBD1, 6 bases. CDR3 size: 13 residues. Deletions cut 7 bases from V and 5 bases from J, with 12 bases between. Germline V gene data show CDR1 as MNHNS and CDR2 as SASEGT. CDR3 protein: CASNPRGDNEQFF. The CDR3, as DNA: TGTGCCAGCAACCCCAGGGGTGACAATGAGCAGTTCTTC.

This clonotype appeared many times. V usage is TRBV20-1 and J usage is TRBJ1-1; 9 bases are a match to TRBD1. In germline, CDR1 is DFQATT, CDR2 SNEGSKA (reference sequence). This CDR3 comprises 16 residues. The J segment lost 2 bases and the V segment lost 0 bases, leaving 7 bases of the junction unmatched. CDR3 DNA: TGCAGTGCTAGAGATCGGGACAGGGTCAGAAACACTGAAGCTTTCTTT. Protein product: CSARDRDRVRNTEAFF.

This clonotype was detected a few times. The V call is TRBV6-2 or TRBV6-3, the J call TRBJ2-4; D gene ambiguous. Germline-derived CDR1 and CDR2 are MNHEY and SVGEGT. Trimming took 2 bases from V and 7 from J, leaving 15 bases between them. CDR3 length equals 15 residues. The CDR3 bases are TGTGCCAGCAGTTACGGCTCAGGTTCAGAGAACATTCAGTACTTC. This codes for CASSYGSGSENIQYF.

The chain employs TRBV5-5 and TRBJ1-1; TRBD1 matches 9 bases. The CDR3 totals 14 residues. V gave up 7 bases and J gave up 5 bases; unmatched junction bases: 9. Germline V gene data show CDR1 as SGHKS and CDR2 as YYEKEE (reference sequence). This CDR3 reads CASVPSGTGTEAFF. The CDR3 coding sequence is TGTGCCAGCGTCCCCTCCGGGACAGGGACTGAAGCTTTCTTT. The whole variable domain, remainder taken from reference TRBV5-5 and TRBJ1-1, is DAGVTQSPTHLIKTRGQQVTLRCSPISGHKSVSWYQQVLGQGPQFIFQYYEKEERGRGNFPDRFSARQFPNYSSELNVNALLLGDSALYLCASVPSGTGTEAFFGQGTRLTVV.

This clonotype showed up many times. The rearrangement joins TRBV6-2 or TRBV6-3 to TRBJ1-1, with D unclear. Trimming pared 1 base from V and 6 bases from J, leaving 9 bases between. The CDR3 consists of 13 residues. Germline V CDR1 and CDR2: MNHEY, SVGEGT. The CDR3 sequence is CASSYYGESEAFF. As DNA, the CDR3 is TGTGCCAGCAGTTACTATGGGGAATCTGAAGCTTTCTTT.

In its sample, this clonotype was seen many times. This chain connects TRBV7-2 to TRBJ2-5; 9 bases are a match to TRBD2. This CDR3 contains 16 residues. CDR1 is SGHTA, CDR2 FQGNSA, per germline. V lost 3 bases, J lost 2 bases, and 7 bases stayed unmatched. CDR3 sequence reads: CASSFSGRSWQETQYF. The CDR3 DNA follows: TGTGCCAGCAGCTTCAGCGGGAGGTCGTGGCAAGAGACCCAGTACTTC.

This clonotype was detected many times. The rearrangement uses TRBV28 and TRBJ2-1, with 8 bases aligning to TRBD2. Trimming took 3 bases from V and 5 from J; bases not matched to a gene: 6. CDR1 and CDR2 (germline): MDHEN, SYDVKM. CDR3 length: 15 amino acids. This chain's CDR3 is CASSFRGRFHNEQFF. The CDR3 nucleotides are TGTGCCAGCAGTTTCCGCGGGAGGTTCCACAATGAGCAGTTCTTC.

This clonotype came up a few times. The chain employs TRBV6-1 and TRBJ2-5; D is unclear. V was cut by 7 bases and J by 3 bases, with 21 bases left in between. The germline gives CDR1 MNHNS, CDR2 SASEGT. This CDR3 is built from 16 residues. The CDR3, as DNA: TGTGCCAGCAACCAAGCCCGGAACACTAAGGAAGAGACCCAGTACTTC. Encoded protein: CASNQARNTKEETQYF.